This T cell receptor beta chain was sequenced for a study of beta chain features in type 1 diabetes. The isolated RNA, all of it, was reverse transcribed, so expressed TCRB transcripts were what got sequenced. The protocol was immunoSEQ multiplex PCR, while the TCRdb copy is restricted to in-frame clones and leaves out a portion. The sample shows fewer than 900,000 clones, 17% of them seen only once. V lost 1 base, J lost 4 bases, and 7 bases stayed unmatched. CDR1 is SEHNR and CDR2 is FQNEAQ in the germline V gene (reference sequence). CDR3 length equals 17 residues. One heparinised blood draw averaging about 110 mL was given by each donor.

The TCR originated in a woman aged 18-29 years in good health. The chain recombines TRBV7-9 with TRBJ2-3; the match to TRBD2 covers 11 bases. Sequencing used naive CD4+ T cells from blood. Here the CDR3 DNA reads TGTGCCAGCAGCTTAGAAGTACTAGCGGGAGCATCAGATACGCAGTATTTT. It is translated as CASSLEVLAGASDTQYF. Supplemented by reference TRBV7-9 and TRBJ2-3, the full variable domain reads DTGVSQNPRHKITKRGQNVTFRCDPISEHNRLYWYRQTLGQGPEFLTYFQNEAQLEKSRLLSDRFSAERPKGSFSTLEIQRTEQGDSAMYLCASSLEVLAGASDTQYFGPGTRLTVL.